The sequence of this TCR beta chain was determined in a study of T cell changes during pregnancy in multiple sclerosis. Sequencing used immunoSEQ multiplex PCR; TCRdb keeps in-frame clones, though not all of them. Of 35,000 or so clones in the sample, 85% to 95% were seen once. Germline values: CDR1 SGDLS, CDR2 YYNGEE. CDR3 size: 13 residues. V lost 6 bases and J lost 3; bases outside the gene matches: 3. This receptor was taken from a female donor with multiple sclerosis, enrolled in a pregnancy study. The chain uses TRBV9 and TRBJ1-3; 7 bases match TRBD1. Specimen: CD4+ T cells from peripheral blood mononuclear cells, collected in the first trimester of pregnancy. In nucleotides, the CDR3 is TGTGCCAGCAATCAGGGGGGTGGAAACACCATATATTTT. The encoded protein is CASNQGGGNTIYF.